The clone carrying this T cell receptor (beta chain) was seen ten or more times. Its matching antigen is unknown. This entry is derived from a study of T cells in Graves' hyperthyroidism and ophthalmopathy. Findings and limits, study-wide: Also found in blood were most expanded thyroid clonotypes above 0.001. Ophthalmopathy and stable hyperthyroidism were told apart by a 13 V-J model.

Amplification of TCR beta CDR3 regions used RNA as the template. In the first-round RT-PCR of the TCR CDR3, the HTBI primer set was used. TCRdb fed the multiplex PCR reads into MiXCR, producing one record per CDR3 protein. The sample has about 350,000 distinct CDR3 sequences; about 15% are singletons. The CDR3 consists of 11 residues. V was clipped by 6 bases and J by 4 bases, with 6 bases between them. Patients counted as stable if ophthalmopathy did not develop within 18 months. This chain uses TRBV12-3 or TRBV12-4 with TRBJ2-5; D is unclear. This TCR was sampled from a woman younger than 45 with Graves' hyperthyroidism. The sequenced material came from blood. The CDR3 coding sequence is TGTGCCAGCAGCTCCCGAGAGACCCAGTACTTC. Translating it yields CASSSRETQYF.